These 9 T cell receptor delta chains were sequenced from one sample in a study of gamma-delta T cells after stem cell transplantation. TCRdb fed the RT-PCR reads to CATT. The repertoire holds roughly 12,000 delta-chain clones, approximately 37% seen once, with about 2.8% in the top ten. Sequencing used gamma-delta T cells. The source is a human donor. It is not recorded whose cells these are; they may come from a transplant donor.

Comments on this clone: Other DNA sequences in the same sample also yield this CDR3. The chain links TRDV1 to TRDJ1; D unclear. V lost 2 bases, J lost 5 bases, and 33 bases lay in between. The CDR3 has 21 residues. CDR1 and CDR2 (germline): TSWWSYY, QGS. CDR3 coding DNA: TGTGCTCTTGGGGAATCATCCCGGCGGGTATGGGTGCGTAAACAGTCTGATAAACTCATCTTT. This codes for CALGESSRRVWVRKQSDKLIF.

This chain uses TRDV3 with TRDJ1, with a weak D call TRDD3 (6 bases). Germline V gives CDR1 TVYSNPD, CDR2 GDNSRS (reference sequence). With 5 bases removed from V and 7 bases from J, the gap between germline ends came to 23 bases. This CDR3 is 14 amino acids long. CDR3 coding DNA: TGTGCCCTTGGGGGGAGGATACACGGCGGTAAACTCATCTTT. Protein: CALGGRIHGGKLIF.

V gene TRDV1 combines with J gene TRDJ1; TRDD3 aligns across 8 bases. This CDR3 region has 21 residues. Germline V gene sequence: CDR1 TSWWSYY, CDR2 QGS. The junction had 18 bases not matched to a gene; V was cut back by 0 bases and J by 0 bases. For the CDR3, the DNA is TGTGCTCTTGGGGAACTAAGGACCTACCTGTACTGGGGGCCCTACACCGATAAACTCATCTTT. Translated: CALGELRTYLYWGPYTDKLIF.

This clone was seen more than once but under ten times. The chain recombines TRDV3 with TRDJ1; 12 bases line up with TRDD3. The CDR3 is made up of 19 amino acids. Unmatched junction bases numbered 16, after V lost 2 bases and J lost 0 bases. Germline CDR1 and CDR2: TVYSNPD and GDNSRS (reference sequence). DNA for the CDR3: TGTGCCTTTCTCCTGTGGGCGTCTGGGGGATACGGGTACACCGATAAACTCATCTTT. Encoded protein: CAFLLWASGGYGYTDKLIF.

This clone counts as medium-sized. V and J are TRDV3 and TRDJ1; 13 nucleotides align to TRDD3. The J segment lost 1 base and the V segment lost 3 bases, leaving 17 bases of the junction unmatched. This CDR3 region has 19 residues. From germline, CDR1 is TVYSNPD and CDR2 GDNSRS (reference sequence). The CDR3 loop reads CALDPISTGGYASTDKLIF. CDR3 DNA: TGTGCCTTGGACCCAATTAGTACTGGGGGATACGCATCCACCGATAAACTCATCTTT. Using reference TRDV3 and TRDJ1 for the parts outside the CDR3, the full variable domain is CDKVTQSSPDQTVASGSEVVLLCTYDTVYSNPDLFWYRIRPDYSFQFVFYGDNSRSEGADFTQGRFSVKHILTQKAFHLVISPVRTEDSATYYCALDPISTGGYASTDKLIFGKGTRVTVEP.

As to this clone: A much larger clone lies a single base off, so this may be a read error. The chain couples TRDV2 to TRDJ3; TRDD3 matches 10 bases. CDR1 and CDR2 from the germline V gene are GEAIGNYY and EKD. Trimming removed 2 bases from V and 0 bases from J; junction bases left unmatched: 3. There are 18 residues in the CDR3. CDR3 sequence reads: CACDNTGGCSWDTRQMFF. CDR3 nucleotide sequence: TGTGCCTGTGACAATACTGGGGGATGCTCCTGGGACACCCGACAGATGTTTTTC.

The chain employs TRDV1 and TRDJ2; TRDD2 aligns across 7 bases. Germline V gene sequence: CDR1 TSWWSYY, CDR2 QGS. This CDR3 region has 18 residues. Trimming cost V 0 bases and J 2 bases; bases outside gene matches: 9. CDR3 protein: CALGELSYGPILTAQLFF. CDR3 in DNA: TGTGCTCTTGGGGAACTTTCCTACGGGCCAATATTGACAGCACAACTCTTCTTT.

The chain links TRDV1 to TRDJ1; unclear D gene. V was pared by 7 bases and J by 0 bases, with 9 bases between. Per the germline V gene, CDR1 is TSWWSYY and CDR2 is QGS. The CDR3 loop spans 13 amino acids. The CDR3 loop is CALARRYTDKLIF. The CDR3, as DNA: TGTGCTCTTGCCCGCCGGTACACCGATAAACTCATCTTT.

This clone is classed as medium-sized. J is TRDJ2 and V is TRDV2, with D maybe TRDD3 (6 bases). Deletions cut 6 bases from V and 9 bases from J, with 13 bases between. This CDR3 is 12 amino acids long. CDR1 is GEAIGNYY and CDR2 is EKD in the germline V gene. The CDR3 reads CACWADTTQLFF. CDR3 nucleotide sequence: TGTGCCTGTTGGGCCGATACGACACAACTCTTCTTT.